What follows are 29 T cell receptor beta chains derived from one specimen sequenced in a study of HIV-infected patients and healthy controls. Antiretroviral therapy had run roughly three months, about 14 weeks, before follow-up blood collection. No cell fractionation was done, so the repertoire covers all unsorted peripheral blood T cells. Alpha and beta constant-region primers primed reverse transcription of about 500 ng RNA. Each of the alpha and beta chains got its own library through chain-specific third strand synthesis with indices. TCRdb re-called the 5' RACE reads through MiXCR, storing one row per CDR3 protein. Among roughly 15,000 distinct CDR3 sequences, about 12% were seen once, and the ten largest hold about 40%. The sample here was blood, taken during antiretroviral therapy. All receptors derive from an adult with HIV infection. The donor label of this sample is uncertain.

This clonotype was seen many times. This CDR3 reads CASSFQGLAKTQYF. The CDR3, as DNA: TGTGCCAGCAGTTTCCAAGGGCTAGCGAAGACCCAGTACTTC. The chain has TRBV12-3 or TRBV12-4 and TRBJ2-5, with D possibly being TRBD2 (6 bases). V gave up 3 bases and J gave up 6 bases, with 14 bases separating them. This CDR3 contains 14 residues.

This clonotype showed up many times. V gene TRBV3-1 combines with J gene TRBJ2-2; possibly TRBD1 or TRBD2 for D (5 bases each). Germline values: CDR1 LGHDT, CDR2 YNNKEL (reference sequence). This CDR3 region has 16 residues. V lost 5 bases, J lost 0 bases, and 13 bases lay in between. The chain's CDR3 is CASSSGTFANTGELFF. The CDR3 DNA reads TGTGCCAGCAGCTCCGGGACGTTCGCGAACACCGGGGAGCTGTTTTTT. Variable domain in full (rest from reference TRBV3-1 and TRBJ2-2): DTAVSQTPKYLVTQMGNDKSIKCEQNLGHDTMYWYKQDSKKFLKIMFSYNNKELIINETVPNRFSPKSPDKAHLNLHINSLELGDSAVYFCASSSGTFANTGELFFGEGSRLTVL.

Ten or more counts support this clonotype. The chain is built from TRBV7-2 and TRBJ2-3; 11 nucleotides align to TRBD2. Germline loops: CDR1 SGHTA, CDR2 FQGNSA. V shed 6 bases and J 6 bases; nucleotides not matched to a gene: 11. CDR3 length: 16 residues. CDR3 residues: CASRVIAGGIVDTQYF. In DNA form, the CDR3 reads TGTGCCAGCAGGGTTATAGCGGGGGGGATCGTGGATACGCAGTATTTT.

In its sample, this clonotype is medium-sized. The chain joins TRBV7-8 to TRBJ1-1; possibly TRBD1 for D (6 bases). The CDR3 consists of 14 residues. Trimming took off 1 base at V and 4 bases at J, with 10 bases between the two ends. Looked up from germline, CDR1 is SGHVS and CDR2 is FQNEAQ. The CDR3: CASSLGTGPTEAFF. CDR3 DNA: TGTGCCAGCAGCTTAGGAACAGGGCCCACTGAAGCTTTCTTT.

This clonotype has more than one count but fewer than ten. The chain is built from TRBV24-1 and TRBJ1-5; 7 positions agree with TRBD1. The CDR3 sequence is 14 residues long. Germline V lookup: CDR1 KGHDR, CDR2 SFDVKD. With 0 bases clipped from V and 7 bases from J, the junction kept 2 bases outside the gene matches. This chain's CDR3 is CATSDLTGVQPQHF. Written as DNA, the CDR3 is TGTGCCACCAGTGATTTGACAGGGGTCCAGCCCCAGCATTTT.

This clonotype was counted at least ten times. The V gene is TRBV20-1, the J gene TRBJ2-2, with 7 positions matching TRBD2. The V segment lost 3 bases and the J segment 6 bases; nucleotides outside the gene matches: 1. The CDR3 totals 12 residues. The germline CDR1 and CDR2 sequences are DFQATT and SNEGSKA (reference sequence). CDR3 DNA: TGCAGTGCTAGTGGACTAGCCGGGGAGCTGTTTTTT. Translation: CSASGLAGELFF.

This clonotype was recorded at least ten times. J is TRBJ2-2 and V is TRBV5-1; D unclear. Germline values: CDR1 SGHRS, CDR2 YFSETQ. The CDR3 loop spans 16 amino acids. V dropped 0 bases and J dropped 6 bases, with 15 bases sitting between them. CDR3 in amino acids: CASSLEGPSPAGELFF. The DNA of the CDR3 is TGCGCCAGCAGCTTGGAAGGGCCATCCCCAGCCGGGGAGCTGTTTTTT.

This clonotype was counted a few times. The V and J genes are TRBV29-1 and TRBJ2-4, with TRBD1 as a possible D gene (6 bases). Trimming pared 8 bases from V and 0 bases from J, leaving 14 bases between. The V gene's germline CDR1 is SQVTM and CDR2 ANQGSEA. The CDR3 consists of 14 residues. The CDR3 nucleotides are TGCAGCCCCCGAACAGGGTTAGCCAAAAACATTCAGTACTTC. Translating gives CSPRTGLAKNIQYF. The complete variable domain, with remaining parts taken from reference TRBV29-1 and TRBJ2-4, reads SAVISQKPSRDICQRGTSLTIQCQVDSQVTMMFWYRQQPGQSLTLIATANQGSEATYESGFVIDKFPISRPNLTFSTLTVSNMSPEDSSIYLCSPRTGLAKNIQYFGAGTRLSVL.

The chain joins TRBV18 to TRBJ1-5; no clear D. From germline, CDR1 is KGHSH and CDR2 LQKENI. The CDR3 contains 12 residues. Trimming pared 4 bases from V and 4 bases from J, leaving 5 bases between. CDR3 sequence (DNA): TGTGCCAGCTCACGGATGAATCAGCCCCAGCATTTT. This translates into CASSRMNQPQHF.

This sequence joins TRBV6-1 and TRBJ1-5; D perhaps matches TRBD1 (5 bases). The germline CDR1 and CDR2 sequences are MNHNS and SASEGT. The V end lost 2 bases, the J end lost 3 bases, and 11 bases lay between the germline ends. This CDR3 has 15 amino acids. CDR3 coding DNA: TGTGCCAGCAGTGAAAACAGGCAGGACAATCAGCCCCAGCATTTT. Amino acids: CASSENRQDNQPQHF.

The rearrangement joins TRBV5-5 to TRBJ2-1, with TRBD1 matching 7 bases. The CDR3 has 15 residues. Trimming removed 4 bases from V and 2 bases from J; junction bases left unmatched: 6. CDR1 and CDR2 from the germline V gene are SGHKS and YYEKEE (reference sequence). CDR3 loop: CASSILQGPYNEQFF. The CDR3 coding sequence is TGTGCCAGCAGCATACTACAGGGGCCCTACAATGAGCAGTTCTTC.

This clonotype was seen repeatedly, ten times or more. This chain links TRBV20-1 with TRBJ2-7; no clear D gene. Trimming removed 2 bases from V and 7 bases from J, with 18 bases in between. The CDR3 contains 14 residues. The germline CDR1 and CDR2 sequences are DFQATT and SNEGSKA (reference sequence). The CDR3 here is CSARTPGSPREQYF. In nucleotides, the CDR3 is TGCAGTGCTAGAACCCCAGGCAGTCCTAGGGAGCAGTACTTC.

This clonotype was observed at least ten times. CDR3 in amino acids: CASSQDRVPTVEAFF. In nucleotides, the CDR3 is TGCGCCAGCAGCCAAGACCGGGTCCCAACCGTTGAAGCTTTCTTT. V is TRBV4-1 and J is TRBJ1-1; D is ambiguous. Trimming stripped 0 bases from V and 7 bases from J, with 15 bases between. The CDR3 contains 15 residues. Per germline, CDR1 MGHRA and CDR2 YSYEKL.

This clonotype was detected ten times or more. This sequence joins TRBV6-1 and TRBJ1-5, with D maybe TRBD1 (5 bases). V was shortened by 5 bases and J by 3 bases, with 11 bases between the two germline ends. The CDR3 loop spans 14 amino acids. Germline-derived CDR1 and CDR2 are MNHNS and SASEGT. CDR3: CASSYRTPNQPQHF. The CDR3 DNA is TGTGCCAGCAGTTACAGGACACCCAATCAGCCCCAGCATTTT.

This chain joins TRBV9 and TRBJ2-3; tentatively, D is TRBD2 (6 bases). The CDR3 spans 16 residues. CDR1 is SGDLS and CDR2 is YYNGEE in the germline V gene. V lost 0 bases and J 2 bases, leaving 13 bases between the germline ends. The CDR3 DNA follows: TGTGCCAGCAGCGTAGATCTGGCGGGGCACACAGATACGCAGTATTTT. Its translation: CASSVDLAGHTDTQYF.

CDR3 sequence reads: CASRTIAGKSTEAFF. The DNA for the CDR3 is TGTGCCAGCAGAACTATAGCGGGGAAGAGCACTGAAGCTTTCTTT. The chain uses TRBV6-5 and TRBJ1-1, with D unresolved. Trimming removed 6 bases at V and 4 bases at J, with 18 bases between. This CDR3 has 15 amino acids. Germline V gene lookup returns CDR1 MNHEY and CDR2 SVGAGI.

This clonotype was observed at least ten times. The V and J genes are TRBV6-1 and TRBJ2-7; 8 bases map to TRBD1. CDR1 MNHNS and CDR2 SASEGT come from the germline V gene. CDR3 length equals 15 residues. Trimming took 0 bases from V and 5 from J; bases not matched to a gene: 6. DNA for the CDR3: TGTGCCAGCAGTGAAGCATGGGACAGGAGCCACGAGCAGTACTTC. It codes for CASSEAWDRSHEQYF.

The sample holds a few counts of this clonotype. V is TRBV7-9 and J is TRBJ2-7; 13 nucleotides align to TRBD2. CDR3 length: 16 amino acids. The trim removed 5 bases at V and 2 bases at J, leaving 6 bases unmatched. The germline V gene has CDR1 SEHNR and CDR2 FQNEAQ (reference sequence). The CDR3 here is CASSPGTSGTTYEQYF. For the CDR3, the DNA is TGTGCCAGCAGCCCCGGGACTAGCGGGACGACCTACGAGCAGTACTTC.

This clonotype was seen at least ten times. The rearrangement uses TRBV2 and TRBJ2-1; unclear D gene. Germline CDR1 SNHLY, CDR2 FYNNEI. The CDR3 sequence is 13 residues long. Trimming shortened V by 3 bases and J by 0 bases, and 3 bases separated the two germline ends. CDR3 nucleotides: TGTGCCAGCAGTGATAGCTCCTACAATGAGCAGTTCTTC. Translating gives CASSDSSYNEQFF.

This clonotype appeared many times. This sequence joins TRBV11-2 and TRBJ1-1; the match to TRBD1 covers 7 bases. The CDR3 spans 15 residues. Trimming removed 1 base from V and 1 base from J; junction bases left unmatched: 3. CDR1 and CDR2 (germline): SGHAT, FQNNGV. As DNA, the CDR3 is TGTGCCAGCAGCTTAGGCCCAGGGGGGAACACTGAAGCTTTCTTT. Translating gives CASSLGPGGNTEAFF. Filled out from reference TRBV11-2 and TRBJ1-1, the complete variable domain reads EAGVAQSPRYKIIEKRQSVAFWCNPISGHATLYWYQQILGQGPKLLIQFQNNGVVDDSQLPKDRFSAERLKGVDSTLKIQPAKLEDSAVYLCASSLGPGGNTEAFFGQGTRLTVV.

This clonotype was seen many times. The chain couples TRBV2 to TRBJ2-7, with D maybe TRBD2 (6 bases). The V end lost 5 bases, the J end lost 5 bases, and 13 bases lay between the germline ends. This CDR3 has 13 amino acids. The germline V gene encodes CDR1 SNHLY and CDR2 FYNNEI. The chain's CDR3 is CASSSRASDEQYF. Here the CDR3 DNA reads TGTGCCAGCAGTTCACGGGCTAGCGACGAGCAGTACTTC. The full variable domain, completed using reference TRBV2 and TRBJ2-7, is EPEVTQTPSHQVTQMGQEVILRCVPISNHLYFYWYRQILGQKVEFLVSFYNNEISEKSEIFDDQFSVERPDGSNFTLKIRSTKLEDSAMYFCASSSRASDEQYFGPGTRLTVT.

At least ten counts were recorded for this clonotype. The chain is built from TRBV3-1 and TRBJ2-3; TRBD1 matches at 7 bases. The CDR3 consists of 16 residues. CDR1 LGHDT and CDR2 YNNKEL come from the germline V gene (reference sequence). Trimming removed 0 bases from V and 6 bases from J; junction bases left unmatched: 9. For the CDR3, the DNA is TGTGCCAGCAGCCAAGAGGCAGGGGGTATTTCGGATACGCAGTATTTT. Amino acids: CASSQEAGGISDTQYF.

By proportion, this clonotype is medium-sized. This chain uses TRBV18 with TRBJ2-6; 7 bases map to TRBD1. CDR3 length equals 18 residues. Trimming at V came to 2 bases and at J to 0 bases, leaving 7 bases not matched to a gene. Germline CDR1 reads KGHSH; CDR2 reads LQKENI. The CDR3 here is CASSPVTGASSGANVLTF. The DNA of the CDR3 is TGTGCCAGCTCACCAGTTACAGGGGCTAGCTCTGGGGCCAACGTCCTGACTTTC. The full variable domain, rest sourced from reference TRBV18 and TRBJ2-6, is NAGVMQNPRHLVRRRGQEARLRCSPMKGHSHVYWYRQLPEEGLKFMVYLQKENIIDESGMPKERFSAEFPKEGPSILRIQQVVRGDSAAYFCASSPVTGASSGANVLTFGAGSRLTVL.

This clonotype was seen repeatedly, ten times or more. V usage is TRBV27 and J usage is TRBJ2-3; D perhaps matches TRBD2 (6 bases). The CDR3 is 15 residues long. CDR1 MNHEY and CDR2 SMNVEV come from the germline V gene (reference sequence). Trimming removed 2 bases from V and 3 bases from J, with 12 bases in between. Here the CDR3 DNA reads TGTGCCAGCAGTTTAGGATCTAGCGTGACAGATACGCAGTATTTT. Encoded protein: CASSLGSSVTDTQYF.

This clonotype was observed at least ten times. This sequence joins TRBV3-1 and TRBJ2-7, with a weak D call TRBD1 (5 bases). This CDR3 contains 14 residues. Trimming shortened V by 1 base and J by 2 bases, and 9 bases separated the two germline ends. CDR1 is LGHDT, CDR2 YNNKEL, per germline (reference sequence). The CDR3 coding sequence is TGTGCCAGCAGCCAAGCAGGGTTCGCCTACGAGCAGTACTTC. This codes for CASSQAGFAYEQYF.

This clonotype came up many times. V gene TRBV25-1 combines with J gene TRBJ2-2; D is perhaps TRBD2 (7 bases). Germline CDR1 MGHDK, CDR2 SYGVNS. This CDR3 comprises 17 residues. Trimming took off 5 bases at V and 3 bases at J, with 19 bases between the two ends. The DNA for the CDR3 is TGTGCCAGCAGTTCCCTCGGGGGGCGGGACCACACCGGGGAGCTGTTTTTT. It codes for CASSSLGGRDHTGELFF.

In this sample, this clonotype turned up a few times. The rearrangement links TRBV7-9 to TRBJ2-3; 8 bases line up with TRBD2. The CDR3 sequence is 15 residues long. CDR1 is SEHNR and CDR2 is FQNEAQ in the germline V gene (reference sequence). With V trimmed by 4 bases and J by 5 bases, 8 bases remained unmatched. CDR3 nucleotides: TGTGCCAGCAGCTCAGAAGCGGGGGCTGGAGATACGCAGTATTTT. This translates into CASSSEAGAGDTQYF.

This clonotype was counted at least ten times. The gene calls are TRBV20-1 and TRBJ2-2; tentative D call: TRBD2 (5 bases). Germline CDR1 is DFQATT and CDR2 is SNEGSKA (reference sequence). This CDR3 comprises 14 residues. V lost 3 bases, J lost 0 bases, and 8 bases lay in between. The CDR3 is CSASQDSNTGELFF. The CDR3 nucleotides are TGCAGTGCTAGTCAGGACTCGAACACCGGGGAGCTGTTTTTT.

This clonotype was observed many times. V is TRBV7-8 and J is TRBJ2-1; D is possibly TRBD2 (5 bases). This CDR3 has 15 residues. Trimming took off 5 bases at V and 0 bases at J, with 11 bases between the two ends. Germline V CDR1 and CDR2: SGHVS, FQNEAQ. The chain's CDR3 is CASSLLGSSYNEQFF. For the CDR3, the DNA is TGTGCCAGCAGCCTACTGGGGAGCTCCTACAATGAGCAGTTCTTC.